Detailed here is one T cell receptor (beta chain). TCRdb recomputed calls from the 5' RACE reads with MiXCR, one row per CDR3 protein. This table holds about 400,000 distinct CDR3 sequences, roughly 20% found once. This entry comes from a study of CD8 T cells in ankylosing spondylitis. Germline-derived CDR1 and CDR2 are SNHLY and FYNNEI. V lost 10 bases to trimming and J lost 1 base, with 14 bases between them. The CDR3 runs to 15 residues. The sequenced material came from blood, either unsorted or a sorted T cell fraction (not recorded which). The V and J genes are TRBV2 and TRBJ2-6; no definite D call. The clonotype originates from a male donor with ankylosing spondylitis or in good health (not recorded which). DNA for the CDR3: TGTGCCATTCTCAGTCGGGTTTCTGGGGCCAACGTCCTGACTTTC. It yields the protein CAILSRVSGANVLTF. Based on the CDR3 plus reference TRBV2 and TRBJ2-6, the full variable domain is EPEVTQTPSHQVTQMGQEVILRCVPISNHLYFYWYRQILGQKVEFLVSFYNNEISEKSEIFDDQFSVERPDGSNFTLKIRSTKLEDSAMYFCAILSRVSGANVLTFGAGSRLTVL.